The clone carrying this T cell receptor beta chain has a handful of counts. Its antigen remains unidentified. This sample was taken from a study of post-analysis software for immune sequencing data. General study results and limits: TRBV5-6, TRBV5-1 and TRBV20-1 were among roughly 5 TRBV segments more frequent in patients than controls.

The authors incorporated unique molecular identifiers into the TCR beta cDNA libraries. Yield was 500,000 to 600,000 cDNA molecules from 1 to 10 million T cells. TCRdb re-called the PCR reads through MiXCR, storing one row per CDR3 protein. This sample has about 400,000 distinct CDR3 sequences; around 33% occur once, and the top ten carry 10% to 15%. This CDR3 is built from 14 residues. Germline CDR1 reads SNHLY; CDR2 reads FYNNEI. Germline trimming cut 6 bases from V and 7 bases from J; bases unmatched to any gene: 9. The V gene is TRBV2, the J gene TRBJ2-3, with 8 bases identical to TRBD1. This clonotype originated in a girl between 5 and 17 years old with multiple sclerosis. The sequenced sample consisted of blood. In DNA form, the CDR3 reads TGTGCCAGCAGAGGCGACAGGGGACCGAATACGCAGTATTTT. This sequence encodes CASRGDRGPNTQYF.